This TCR beta chain came from a study of shared clonotypes between healthy human individuals. The germline gives CDR1 SGHDT, CDR2 YYEEEE. The CDR3 spans 14 residues. Trimming took off 10 bases at V and 6 bases at J, with 23 bases between the two ends. Repertoires were generated with immunoSEQ multiplex PCR, while TCRdb's copy carries only in-frame clones and drops some. This table has 2 million to 3 million clones, under 95% appearing once. From CD4+ cells came CD45RA+ naive and CD45RA-negative memory subsets. The sample comprised naive CD4+ T cells from PBMCs. Indicated subset: CD45RA+ positively selected. This chain uses TRBV5-6 with TRBJ2-7; no firm D call. This receptor was taken from a man aged 18 to 29 in good health. Some clones in this sample may be carry-over from other donors' samples. The CDR3 DNA reads as TGTGCCTCGAAGGTCCAGGTTCGAATGACCGAGCAGTACTTC. Its protein product is CASKVQVRMTEQYF.